This is a list of T cell receptor beta chains from one sample in a study of blood T cell repertoires in COVID-19. Some clones are missing from TCRdb's copy, which holds only in-frame ones; the method was immunoSEQ multiplex PCR. The table includes around 52,000 clones, about four fifths detected once. Source material: peripheral blood. These receptors all come from a woman aged 55-69 years with acute or convalescent COVID-19. Each CDR3 is given with its conserved first and last residue. Fields, in order: J gene, D gene, V gene, clone size, CDR3 DNA, CDR3 protein. The D gene is left open where the match is weak. Rows may omit the clone size; those that give it use once, few, many or a size class.

TRBJ1-4,-,TRBV5-1,-,TGCGCCAGCAGCTTCGGGGGGTTTGAAAAACTGTTTTTT,CASSFGGFEKLFF
TRBJ2-6,TRBD1,TRBV5-5,-,TGTGCCAGCAGCAGAACACAGGGGGGCACTGGGGCCAACGTCCTGACTTTC,CASSRTQGGTGANVLTF
TRBJ2-2,-,TRBV5-1,-,TGCGCCAGCAGCTTGGCCGCAGGAACGAACACCGGGGAGCTGTTTTTT,CASSLAAGTNTGELFF
TRBJ1-3,TRBD1,TRBV29-1,-,TGCAGCGTTGGGACAGGGGGGAACACCATATATTTT,CSVGTGGNTIYF
TRBJ1-6,-,TRBV5-1,-,TGCGCCAGCACGGCGGCAGTTAATTCACCCCTCCACTTT,CASTAAVNSPLHF
TRBJ2-1,TRBD1,TRBV19,-,TGTGCCAGTAGTGAGGGACAGGGGTACAATGAGCAGTTCTTC,CASSEGQGYNEQFF
TRBJ2-5,-,TRBV2,-,TGTGCCAGCAGTACTTGGACAGATCAAGAGACCCAGTACTTC,CASSTWTDQETQYF
TRBJ1-2,-,TRBV14,-,TGTGCCAGCAGCCCCGACACTTTCTATGGCTACACCTTC,CASSPDTFYGYTF
TRBJ2-7,-,TRBV18,-,TGTGCCAGCTCTAAAGACAGTCCCTACGAGCAGTACTTC,CASSKDSPYEQYF
TRBJ1-4,-,TRBV15,-,TGTGCCACCAGGGAACAGGGATCTTATGAAAAACTGTTTTTT,CATREQGSYEKLFF
TRBJ1-3,TRBD1,TRBV14,few,TGTGCCAGCAGCAAACTCTCGGGACAGCAGCACTCTGGAAACACCATATATTTT,CASSKLSGQQHSGNTIYF
TRBJ2-7,TRBD1,TRBV27,once,TGTGCCAGCAGCTCTTTGACAGGGGGGGACCCCTACGAGCAGTACTTC,CASSSLTGGDPYEQYF
TRBJ2-5,-,TRBV19,once,TGTGCCAGTAGTTCACAGGGCTACCGGGGAGAGACCCAGTACTTC,CASSSQGYRGETQYF
TRBJ1-2,-,TRBV27,once,TGTGCCAGCAGTGCCCTAGTGGCTAACTATGGCTACACCTTC,CASSALVANYGYTF
TRBJ2-1,-,TRBV5-6,-,TGTGCCAGCAGCAGCACCGGGACAAGTCGGGGCAATGAGCAGTTCTTC,CASSSTGTSRGNEQFF
TRBJ1-5,-,TRBV15,once,TGTGCCACCAGCAACCGAGGGGGTAGCAATCAGCCCCAGCATTTT,CATSNRGGSNQPQHF
TRBJ1-1,TRBD1,TRBV3-1/TRBV3-2,-,TGTGCCAGCAGCCAAGACTCGGGACAGGGGAGCGAAGGGAAGACTGAAGCTTTCTTT,CASSQDSGQGSEGKTEAFF
TRBJ2-1,TRBD2,TRBV6-1,-,TGTGCCAGCAGTGAAGCGAGCGGGGGGGCTAACAATGAGCAGTTCTTC,CASSEASGGANNEQFF
TRBJ2-7,-,TRBV5-4,-,TGTGCCAGCTCGGTGGTCGGAGGAGAGCAGTACTTC,CASSVVGGEQYF
TRBJ1-1,-,TRBV1,-,TGCACCAGCGCAAAGGAGTCAGGGACAGACGCTTTCTTT,CTSAKESGTDAFF
TRBJ2-3,-,TRBV30,few,TGTGCCTGGAGTGCCTCTCCTCTCGGCAGACAAGATACGCAGTATTTT,CAWSASPLGRQDTQYF
TRBJ2-4,TRBD1,TRBV5-8,few,TGTGCCAGCAGCTTTCAGACCGCCGGACAGGGGGTTTTCATTCAGTACTTC,CASSFQTAGQGVFIQYF